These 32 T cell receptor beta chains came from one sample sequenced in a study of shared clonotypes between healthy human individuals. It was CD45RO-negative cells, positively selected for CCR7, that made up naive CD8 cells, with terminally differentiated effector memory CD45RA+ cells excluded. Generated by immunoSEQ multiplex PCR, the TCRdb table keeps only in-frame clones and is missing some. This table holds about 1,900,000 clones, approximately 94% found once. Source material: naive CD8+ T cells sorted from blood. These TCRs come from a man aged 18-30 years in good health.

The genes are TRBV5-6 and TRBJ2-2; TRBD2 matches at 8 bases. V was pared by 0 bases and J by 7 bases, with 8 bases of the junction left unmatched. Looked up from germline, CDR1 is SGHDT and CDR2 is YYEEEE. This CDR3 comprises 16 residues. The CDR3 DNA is TGTGCCAGCAGCTTGGGCCTTCAAGCGGGAGTCGGGGAGCTGTTTTTT. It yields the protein CASSLGLQAGVGELFF.

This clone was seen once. CDR3 sequence (DNA): TGCGCCAGCAGCCTCGCGGGAGGGACTGAAGCTTTCTTT. Its protein product is CASSLAGGTEAFF. The chain recombines TRBV4-1 with TRBJ1-1; no clear D gene. The CDR3 totals 13 residues. Germline loops: CDR1 MGHRA, CDR2 YSYEKL. V was trimmed by 4 bases and J by 5 bases, leaving 11 bases between them.

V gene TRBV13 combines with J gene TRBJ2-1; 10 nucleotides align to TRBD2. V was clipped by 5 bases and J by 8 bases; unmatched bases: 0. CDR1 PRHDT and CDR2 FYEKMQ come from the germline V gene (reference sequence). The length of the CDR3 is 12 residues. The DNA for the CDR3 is TGTGCCAGCAGCGGGACTAGCGATGAGCAGTTCTTC. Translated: CASSGTSDEQFF.

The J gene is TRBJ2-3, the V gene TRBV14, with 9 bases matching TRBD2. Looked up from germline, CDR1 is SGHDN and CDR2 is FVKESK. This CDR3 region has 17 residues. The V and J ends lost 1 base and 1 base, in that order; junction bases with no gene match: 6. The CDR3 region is CASSQAPSGAGTDTQYF. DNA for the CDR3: TGTGCCAGCAGCCAAGCCCCTAGCGGGGCAGGCACAGATACGCAGTATTTT.

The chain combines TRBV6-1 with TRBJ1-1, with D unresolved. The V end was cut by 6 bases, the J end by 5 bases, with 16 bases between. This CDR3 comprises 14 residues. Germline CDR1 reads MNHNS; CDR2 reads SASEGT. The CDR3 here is CASSAGAVGTEAFF. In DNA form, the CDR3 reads TGTGCCAGCAGCGCTGGAGCGGTGGGAACTGAAGCTTTCTTT.

The DNA of the CDR3 is TGTGCCAGCAGTCCCGACCCGAACACTGAAGCTTTCTTT. Translated: CASSPDPNTEAFF. V gene TRBV7-9 combines with J gene TRBJ1-1; D is ambiguous. Per the germline V gene, CDR1 is SEHNR and CDR2 is FQNEAQ (reference sequence). V lost 6 bases and J lost 1, with 9 bases in between. This CDR3 has 13 residues. The full variable domain, with the rest looked up from reference TRBV7-9 and TRBJ1-1, is DTGVSQNPRHKITKRGQNVTFRCDPISEHNRLYWYRQTLGQGPEFLTYFQNEAQLEKSRLLSDRFSAERPKGSFSTLEIQRTEQGDSAMYLCASSPDPNTEAFFGQGTRLTVV.

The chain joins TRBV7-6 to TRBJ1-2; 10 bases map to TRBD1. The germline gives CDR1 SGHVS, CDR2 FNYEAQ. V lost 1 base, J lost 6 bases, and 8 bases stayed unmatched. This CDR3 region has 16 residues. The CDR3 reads CASSLELVGTGDGYTF. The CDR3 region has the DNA TGTGCCAGCAGCTTAGAGTTAGTGGGGACAGGGGATGGCTACACCTTC.

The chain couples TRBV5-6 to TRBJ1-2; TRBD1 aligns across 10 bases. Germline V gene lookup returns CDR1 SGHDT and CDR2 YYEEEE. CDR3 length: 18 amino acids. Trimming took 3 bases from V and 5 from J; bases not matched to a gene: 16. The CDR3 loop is CASSSGRDRGGMRYGYTF. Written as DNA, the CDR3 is TGTGCCAGCAGCTCCGGCCGGGACAGGGGAGGGATGAGATATGGCTACACCTTC.

CDR3 amino acids: CASSQVLAGEADTQYF. CDR3 DNA sequence: TGCGCCAGCAGCCAAGTCCTAGCGGGAGAGGCAGATACGCAGTATTTT. V gene TRBV4-3 combines with J gene TRBJ2-3; 10 nucleotides align to TRBD2. The CDR3 length is 16 residues. CDR1 and CDR2 from the germline V gene are LGHNA and YSLEER. After removal of 1 base from V and 4 bases from J, the junction contained 5 bases not matched to a gene.

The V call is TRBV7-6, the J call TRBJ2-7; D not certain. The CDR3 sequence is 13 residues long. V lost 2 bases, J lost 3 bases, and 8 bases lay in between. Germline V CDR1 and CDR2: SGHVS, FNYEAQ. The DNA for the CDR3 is TGTGCCAGCAGCTTAAGTCCGGACTACGAGCAGTACTTC. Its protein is CASSLSPDYEQYF.

CDR3 amino acids: CASRFKGGMDGYTF. CDR3 coding DNA: TGTGCCAGCAGATTTAAAGGGGGGATGGATGGCTACACCTTC. V is TRBV11-2 and J is TRBJ1-2, with D tentatively TRBD1 (6 bases). V shed 6 bases and J shed 6 bases, with 17 bases lying between them. In germline, CDR1 is SGHAT, CDR2 FQNNGV. The CDR3 is made up of 14 amino acids.

The CDR3 loop is CASSVETVGEVFF. The CDR3 DNA follows: TGTGCCAGCAGCGTAGAGACAGTTGGGGAGGTGTTTTTT. V is TRBV9 and J is TRBJ1-4; D is possibly TRBD1 (5 bases). The CDR3 loop spans 13 amino acids. The germline CDR1 and CDR2 sequences are SGDLS and YYNGEE. V was clipped by 0 bases and J by 15 bases, with 15 bases between them.

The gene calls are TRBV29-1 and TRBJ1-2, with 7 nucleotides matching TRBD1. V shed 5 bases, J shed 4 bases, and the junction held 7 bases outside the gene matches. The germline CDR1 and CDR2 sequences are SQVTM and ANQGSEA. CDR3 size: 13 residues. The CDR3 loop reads CSVPKGAFYGYTF. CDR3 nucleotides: TGCAGCGTTCCCAAGGGGGCGTTCTATGGCTACACCTTC.

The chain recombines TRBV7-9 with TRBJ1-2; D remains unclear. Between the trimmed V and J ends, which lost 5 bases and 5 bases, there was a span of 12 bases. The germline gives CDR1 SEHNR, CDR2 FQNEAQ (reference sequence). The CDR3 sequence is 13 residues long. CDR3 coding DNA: TGTGCCAGCAGCCTCCCGCGCCCTTATGGCTACACCTTC. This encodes CASSLPRPYGYTF.

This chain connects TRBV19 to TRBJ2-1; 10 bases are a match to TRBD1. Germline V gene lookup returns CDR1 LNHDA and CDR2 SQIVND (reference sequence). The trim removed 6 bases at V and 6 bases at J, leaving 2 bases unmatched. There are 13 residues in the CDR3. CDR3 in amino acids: CASSWTGGNEQFF. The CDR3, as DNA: TGTGCCAGTAGCTGGACAGGGGGCAATGAGCAGTTCTTC.

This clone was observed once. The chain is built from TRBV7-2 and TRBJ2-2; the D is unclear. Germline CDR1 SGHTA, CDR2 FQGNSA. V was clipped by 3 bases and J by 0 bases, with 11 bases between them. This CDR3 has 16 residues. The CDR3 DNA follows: TGTGCCAGCAGCTTTACAGTCATCGCGAACACCGGGGAGCTGTTTTTT. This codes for CASSFTVIANTGELFF.

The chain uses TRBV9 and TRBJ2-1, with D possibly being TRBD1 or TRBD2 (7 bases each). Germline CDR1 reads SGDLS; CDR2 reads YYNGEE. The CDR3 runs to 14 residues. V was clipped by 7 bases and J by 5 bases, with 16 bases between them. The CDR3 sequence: CASSQGGMNNEQFF. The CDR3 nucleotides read TGTGCCAGCTCCCAGGGGGGGATGAACAATGAGCAGTTCTTC.

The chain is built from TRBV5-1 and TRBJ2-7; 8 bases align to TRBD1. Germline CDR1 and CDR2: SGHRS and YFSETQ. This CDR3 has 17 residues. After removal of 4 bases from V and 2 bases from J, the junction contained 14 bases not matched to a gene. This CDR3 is CASSQAEQWDRPYEQYF. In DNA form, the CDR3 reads TGCGCCAGCAGCCAAGCCGAGCAGTGGGACAGGCCCTACGAGCAGTACTTC.

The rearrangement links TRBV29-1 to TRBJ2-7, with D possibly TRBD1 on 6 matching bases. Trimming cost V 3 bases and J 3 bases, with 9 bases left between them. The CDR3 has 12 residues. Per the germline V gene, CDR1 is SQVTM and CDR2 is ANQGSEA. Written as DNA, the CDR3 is TGCAGCGTTGACCCGACAGGCTACGAGCAGTACTTC. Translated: CSVDPTGYEQYF.

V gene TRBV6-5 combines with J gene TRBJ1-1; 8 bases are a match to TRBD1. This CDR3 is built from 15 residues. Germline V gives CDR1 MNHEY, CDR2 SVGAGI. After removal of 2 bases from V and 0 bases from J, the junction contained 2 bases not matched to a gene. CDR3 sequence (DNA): TGTGCCAGCAGTTACCCGACAGGGGTGAACACTGAAGCTTTCTTT. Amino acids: CASSYPTGVNTEAFF.

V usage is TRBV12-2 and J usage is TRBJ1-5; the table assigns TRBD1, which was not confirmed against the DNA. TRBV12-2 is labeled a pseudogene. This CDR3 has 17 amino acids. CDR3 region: CASRLSVGQLDNQPQHF. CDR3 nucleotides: TGTGCAAGTCGCTTGTCGGTGGGGCAGTTAGACAATCAGCCCCAGCATTTT.

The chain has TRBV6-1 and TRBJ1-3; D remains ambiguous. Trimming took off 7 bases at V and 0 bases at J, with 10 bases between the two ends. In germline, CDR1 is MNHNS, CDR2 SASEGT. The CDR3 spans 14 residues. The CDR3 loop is CASNLTRSGNTIYF. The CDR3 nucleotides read TGTGCCAGCAATTTGACTCGCTCTGGAAACACCATATATTTT.

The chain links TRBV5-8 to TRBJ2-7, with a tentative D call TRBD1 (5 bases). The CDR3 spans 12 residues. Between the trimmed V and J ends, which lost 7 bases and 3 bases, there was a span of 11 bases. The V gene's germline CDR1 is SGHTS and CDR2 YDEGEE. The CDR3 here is CASGAPDYEQYF. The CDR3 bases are TGTGCCAGCGGGGCTCCGGACTACGAGCAGTACTTC.

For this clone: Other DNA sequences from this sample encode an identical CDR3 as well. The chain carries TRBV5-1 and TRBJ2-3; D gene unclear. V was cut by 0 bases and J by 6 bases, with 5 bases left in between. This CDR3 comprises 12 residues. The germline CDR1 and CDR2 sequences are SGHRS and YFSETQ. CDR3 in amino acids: CASSLVRDTQYF. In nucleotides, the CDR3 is TGCGCCAGCAGCTTGGTGAGGGATACGCAGTATTTT.

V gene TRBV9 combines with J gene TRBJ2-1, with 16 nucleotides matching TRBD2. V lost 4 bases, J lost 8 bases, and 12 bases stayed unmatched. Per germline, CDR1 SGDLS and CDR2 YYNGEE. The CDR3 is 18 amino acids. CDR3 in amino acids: CASSPKGLAGGPGDEQFF. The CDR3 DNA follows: TGTGCCAGCAGCCCGAAGGGACTAGCGGGAGGGCCGGGGGATGAGCAGTTCTTC.

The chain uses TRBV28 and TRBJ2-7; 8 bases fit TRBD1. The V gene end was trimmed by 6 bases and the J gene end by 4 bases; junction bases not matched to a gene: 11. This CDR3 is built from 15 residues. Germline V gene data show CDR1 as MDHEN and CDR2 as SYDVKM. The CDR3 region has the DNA TGTGCCAGCAGGCCACCAGGGGGCGCAAGATACGAGCAGTACTTC. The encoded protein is CASRPPGGARYEQYF.

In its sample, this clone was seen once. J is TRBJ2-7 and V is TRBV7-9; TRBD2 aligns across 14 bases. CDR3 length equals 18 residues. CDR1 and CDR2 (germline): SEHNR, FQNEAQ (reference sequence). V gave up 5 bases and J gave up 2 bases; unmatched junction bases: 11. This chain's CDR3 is CASSIGKGTSGSPYEQYF. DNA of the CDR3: TGTGCCAGCAGCATAGGAAAGGGGACTAGCGGGAGTCCCTACGAGCAGTACTTC. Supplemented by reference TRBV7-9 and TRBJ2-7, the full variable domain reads DTGVSQNPRHKITKRGQNVTFRCDPISEHNRLYWYRQTLGQGPEFLTYFQNEAQLEKSRLLSDRFSAERPKGSFSTLEIQRTEQGDSAMYLCASSIGKGTSGSPYEQYFGPGTRLTVT.

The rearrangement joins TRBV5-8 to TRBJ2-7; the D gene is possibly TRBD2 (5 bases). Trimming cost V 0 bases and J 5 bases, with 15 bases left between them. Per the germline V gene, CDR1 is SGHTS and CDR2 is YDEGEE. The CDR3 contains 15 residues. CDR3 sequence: CASSLGASARDEQYF. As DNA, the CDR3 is TGTGCCAGCAGCTTGGGGGCGTCGGCGCGGGACGAGCAGTACTTC.

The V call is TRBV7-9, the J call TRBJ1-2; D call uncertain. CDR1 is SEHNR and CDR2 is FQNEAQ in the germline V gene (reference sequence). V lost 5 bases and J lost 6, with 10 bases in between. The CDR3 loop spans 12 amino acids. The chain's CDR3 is CASSPDWNGYTF. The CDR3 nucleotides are TGTGCCAGCAGCCCGGACTGGAATGGCTACACCTTC.

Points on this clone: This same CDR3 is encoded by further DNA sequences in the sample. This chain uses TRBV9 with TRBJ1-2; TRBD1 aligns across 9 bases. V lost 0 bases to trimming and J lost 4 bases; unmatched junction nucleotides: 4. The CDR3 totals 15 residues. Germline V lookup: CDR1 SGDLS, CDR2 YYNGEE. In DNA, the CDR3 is TGTGCCAGCAGCGTAGGAACAGGGGGCGGCTATGGCTACACCTTC. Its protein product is CASSVGTGGGYGYTF.

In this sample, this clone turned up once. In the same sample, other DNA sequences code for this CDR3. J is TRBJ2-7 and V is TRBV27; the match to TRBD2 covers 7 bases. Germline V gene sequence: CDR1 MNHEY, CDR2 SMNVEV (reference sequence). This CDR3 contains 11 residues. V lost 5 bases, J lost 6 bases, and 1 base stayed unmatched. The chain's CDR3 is CASSPGGEQYF. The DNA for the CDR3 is TGTGCCAGCAGTCCGGGAGGCGAGCAGTACTTC.

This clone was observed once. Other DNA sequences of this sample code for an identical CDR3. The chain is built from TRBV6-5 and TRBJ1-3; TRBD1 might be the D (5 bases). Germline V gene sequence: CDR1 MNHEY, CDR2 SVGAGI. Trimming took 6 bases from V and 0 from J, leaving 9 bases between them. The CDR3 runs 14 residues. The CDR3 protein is CASRSQGSGNTIYF. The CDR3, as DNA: TGTGCCAGCAGATCCCAGGGCTCTGGAAACACCATATATTTT.